This T cell receptor beta chain was documented in a study of vaccination effects on CD4 cells after COVID-19 (dated by TCRdb to the early 2020s). Concerning the study at large: Each participant got two doses of an mRNA SARS-CoV-2 vaccine, either BNT162b2 or mRNA-1273. In both COVID-19 convalescent patients and infection-naive vaccine recipients, the study compared SARS-CoV-2 spike-specific CD4+ TCR repertoires from before mRNA vaccination with those from after it. The full study included 10 COVID-19 convalescent patients and a handful of SARS-CoV-2-naive healthy vaccine recipients. The Oncomine TCR Beta short-read assay on an Illumina iSeq 100 was used to sequence cultures from other donors in the study. What the study reported, not specific to this receptor: Only a small number of convalescent patients were included, and no early post-infection timepoints were available, which limited the study. Among healthy vaccine recipients, nearly all vaccine-induced clones were SARS-CoV-2 mono-reactive, and just 1 of 255 was cross-reactive with common cold coronaviruses. At late post-vaccination timepoints, both infection-induced and vaccine-induced clones showed marked clonal contraction, consistent with waning T cell responses.

Taken from the germline V gene, the CDR1 and CDR2 loops are SGHDN and FVKESK. Taken from cysteine to phenylalanine, the CDR3 has 12 residues. Of the read, only the CDR3 DNA is kept; its 36 bases are in frame from base 1. V trim: 1 base; J trim: 10 bases; unmatched bases: 2. A single count supports this clone. It has no known antigen specificity. No base quality values were provided; no much bigger clone lies one nucleotide off. The ViraFEST assay stimulated PBMC with viral peptide pools and then used TCR sequencing to identify antigen-specific CD4+ T cell clonotypes by expansion. After 10 to 11 days of culture, CD4+ T cells were isolated with the EasySep CD4+ T cell isolation kit. None of the healthy vaccine recipients had a prior SARS-CoV-2 infection, which was confirmed by nucleocapsid antibody tests that came back negative both before and after vaccination. Each well held 1.5 million to 2.5 million PBMC cultured in IMDM containing roughly 5% human AB serum, 8 to 10 IU/ml IL-2 and gentamicin, along with roughly 10 ug/ml peptides. Half of the culture medium was replaced with fresh IL-2-containing medium on days 3 and 7. Each peptide stimulation condition was cultured in triplicate wells unless otherwise noted. PBMC were separated from whole blood using Ficoll-Paque Plus gradient centrifugation and were then either cryopreserved at -140C or used fresh. The overlapping peptide pools covered the spike proteins of SARS-CoV-2 and of the common cold coronaviruses HCoV-NL63, HCoV-OC43 and HCoV-229E. The QIAamp micro DNA kit was used to extract genomic DNA from the cultured CD4+ T cells.

Receptor amplification or capture employed the immunoSEQ multiplex PCR assay. DNA from the cultured and isolated CD4+ T cells underwent TCR beta CDR3 sequencing. Per the original workflow: Non-productive TCR sequences were removed, reads were trimmed to the CDR3 region, and CDR3s of at least 7 amino acids were retained. Antigen-specific clonotypes were identified with the MANAFEST web app by comparing expansion in peptide wells against reference cultures. To be called positive, a clone needed expansion at FDR<0.05 compared with the reference and with all other wells, an odds ratio greater than 5, and a frequency greater than 0.1% in two replicate wells. Cross-reactive clonotypes were defined as significantly expanded in SARS-CoV-2 spike wells and in at least one common cold coronavirus spike condition. CDR3 similarity was assessed by Levenshtein distance with the stringdist R package, and unrooted trees were built with ape in R 3.6.1. What TCRdb holds here is the immuneACCESS table cut down to in-frame rearrangements. Part of the clones is not present; checked against another copy, under half of the missing clones reflect an unresolved V gene, and the others are unexplained. That table supplies the V and J calls and clone size; D and trimming were determined from the DNA. Recorded for this sample are about 63,000 clones; roughly 80% of them occurred a single time. Roughly 3.5% of the sample rests with the top ten.

This TCR was recovered from a human donor who received a COVID-19 vaccine. The rearrangement combines TRBV14 with TRBJ2-3, with 7 central nucleotides matching TRBD2. Source: CD4+ T cells from PBMCs cultured with HCoV-OC43 spike peptides, taken before COVID-19 vaccination. The meaning of the sample's cell subset or site label: HCoV-OC43 spike overlapping peptide pool stimulation. This receptor carries the CDR3 CASSQGLASQYF. DNA sequence: TGTGCCAGCAGCCAAGGACTAGCCTCGCAGTATTTT.